This T cell receptor (beta chain) was identified in a study of PD-1 blockade in classical Hodgkin lymphoma. The CDR3 loop spans 15 amino acids. V gave up 5 bases and J gave up 7 bases; unmatched junction bases: 13. Germline CDR1 SGHTA, CDR2 FQGNSA. This table comes from immunoSEQ multiplex PCR, and its TCRdb copy is limited to in-frame clones, with some not included. The table lists fewer than 9,000 clones, around nine tenths of them singletons, with approximately 36% in the top ten. Time point specified: cycle 4 day 1 (C4D1), after 6 weeks of nivolumab. Brentuximab vedotin exposure varied, and every patient relapsed after autologous stem cell transplantation.

The chain combines TRBV7-2 with TRBJ2-7; 8 nucleotides line up with TRBD2. The sequenced sample was peripheral blood mononuclear cells (PBMCs), obtained before the fourth cycle of nivolumab. This TCR came from a human donor with classical Hodgkin lymphoma. The CDR3: CASSPARAGGGEQYF. As DNA, the CDR3 is TGTGCCAGCAGCCCGGCCAGGGCGGGAGGAGGGGAGCAGTACTTC.